The clone carrying this T cell receptor (beta chain) was detected ten times or more. One entry per CDR3 protein results from TCRdb running MiXCR on the 5' RACE reads. The table records about 35,000 distinct CDR3 sequences, approximately 7.2% of them present only once. This sample is drawn from a study of early T cells in non-severe SARS-CoV-2 infection. The clonotype comes from an adult who was a healthcare worker with PCR-confirmed SARS-CoV-2 infection or an uninfected control (not recorded which). This material consisted of whole blood, taken at baseline.

CDR3 amino acids: CASSPLADSNQPQHF. The CDR3 DNA follows: TGTGCCAGCAGTCCTCTCGCTGATAGCAATCAGCCCCAGCATTTT. This chain joins TRBV6-1 and TRBJ1-5; no clear D. V lost 5 bases and J 0 bases, leaving 11 bases between the germline ends. In germline, CDR1 is MNHNS, CDR2 SASEGT. This CDR3 is built from 15 residues.